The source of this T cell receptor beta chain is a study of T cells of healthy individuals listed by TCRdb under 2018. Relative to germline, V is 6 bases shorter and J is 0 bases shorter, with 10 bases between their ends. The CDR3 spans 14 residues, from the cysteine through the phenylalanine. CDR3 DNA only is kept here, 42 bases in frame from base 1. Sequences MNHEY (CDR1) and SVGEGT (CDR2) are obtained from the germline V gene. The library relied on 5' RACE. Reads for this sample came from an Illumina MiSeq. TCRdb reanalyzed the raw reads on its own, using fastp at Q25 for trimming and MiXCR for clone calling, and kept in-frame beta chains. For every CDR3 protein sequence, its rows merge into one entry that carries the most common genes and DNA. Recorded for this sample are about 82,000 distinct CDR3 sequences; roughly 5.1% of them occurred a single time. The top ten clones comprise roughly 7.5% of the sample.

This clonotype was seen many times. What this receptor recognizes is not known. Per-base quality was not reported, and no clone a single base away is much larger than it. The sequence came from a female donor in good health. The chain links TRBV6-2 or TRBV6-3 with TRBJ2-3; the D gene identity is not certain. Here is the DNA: TGTGCCAGCAGGCCAGCAGCTAGCACAGATACGCAGTATTTT. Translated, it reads CASRPAASTDTQYF.